The rows below give T cell receptor beta chains drawn from one sample of a study of OX40 agonist ivuxolimab in advanced cancers. This table comes from immunoSEQ multiplex PCR, and its TCRdb copy is limited to in-frame clones, with some not included. The table shows about 76,000 clones, with about 85% occurring only once. The sample in question was CD4+ or CD8+ T cells sorted from blood, obtained in a trial of the OX40 agonist ivuxolimab. The receptors were gathered from an adult with an advanced solid tumor such as melanoma, head and neck, liver or kidney cancer. The CDR3 runs from the conserved cysteine through the conserved F or W. A D gene is named only where the DNA matches it firmly. Some rows have no size entry. The others give once, few or many, or a class for an expanded clone.

V	length	D	J	size	CDR3	DNA
TRBV7-9	16	.	TRBJ1-5	.	CASSIGEGSWREPQHF	TGTGCCAGCAGTATAGGGGAGGGTAGTTGGCGGGAGCCCCAGCATTTT
TRBV11-2	14	.	TRBJ1-2	.	CASSSGGVYYGYTF	TGTGCCAGCAGCTCTGGAGGGGTGTACTATGGCTACACCTTC
TRBV7-2	16	TRBD1	TRBJ1-1	.	CASSLTRQGMATEAFF	TGTGCCAGCAGCCTTACTCGACAGGGGATGGCCACTGAAGCTTTCTTT
TRBV14	15	TRBD1	TRBJ1-2	once	CASSQAGTGGYGYTF	TGTGCCAGCAGCCAAGCCGGGACAGGCGGCTATGGCTACACCTTC
TRBV7-9	14	.	TRBJ2-7	medium-sized	CASSLAGTLNEQYF	TGTGCCAGCAGCTTAGCGGGGACTCTAAACGAGCAGTACTTC
TRBV4-1	12	.	TRBJ2-7	.	CASSPSSYEQYF	TGCGCCAGCAGCCCGAGCTCCTACGAGCAGTACTTC
TRBV7-2	12	.	TRBJ2-1	once	CASSLRGNEQFF	TGTGCCAGCAGCTTACGTGGGAATGAGCAGTTCTTC
TRBV4-3	16	TRBD1	TRBJ2-5	.	CASSRTNRGPQETQYF	TGCGCCAGCAGCCGAACTAACAGGGGGCCCCAAGAGACCCAGTACTTC
TRBV7-9	12	.	TRBJ2-5	.	CASSNNQETQYF	TGTGCCAGCAGCAACAACCAAGAGACCCAGTACTTC
TRBV9	13	.	TRBJ1-2	.	CASSVGNRGGYTF	TGTGCCAGCAGCGTGGGCAACCGGGGTGGCTACACCTTC
TRBV29-1	15	.	TRBJ2-7	.	CSVVRRTNQDYEQYF	TGCAGCGTTGTTCGCAGAACAAACCAAGACTACGAGCAGTACTTC
TRBV6-5	11	TRBD1	TRBJ2-7	.	CASSPGTGINF	TGTGCCAGCAGCCCCGGGACAGGGATTAACTTC
TRBV2	14	.	TRBJ1-1	.	CASSAVNLETEAFF	TGTGCCTCCTCAGCGGTCAATTTGGAGACTGAAGCTTTCTTT
TRBV5-1	15	.	TRBJ2-4	.	CASSLETVAKNIQYF	TGCGCCAGCAGCTTGGAGACAGTAGCCAAAAACATTCAGTACTTC
TRBV5-4	14	.	TRBJ2-5	.	CASSLAGVQETQYF	TGTGCCAGCAGCTTAGCGGGCGTCCAAGAGACCCAGTACTTC
TRBV27	15	.	TRBJ2-3	.	CASSPRQALTDTQYF	TGTGCCAGCAGTCCACGACAGGCACTCACAGATACGCAGTATTTT
TRBV7-3	20	TRBD2	TRBJ2-3	.	CAPGGAPSSSYKEGRDTQYF	TGTGCCCCCGGGGGGGCCCCCTCTTCGTCCTATAAGGAGGGACGCGATACGCAGTATTTT
TRBV9	15	.	TRBJ2-3	.	CASSPLGDPTDTQYF	TGTGCCAGCAGCCCACTCGGGGACCCTACAGATACGCAGTATTTT
TRBV11-2	14	.	TRBJ2-7	.	CASSLGPNIYEQYF	TGTGCCAGCAGCTTAGGACCAAACATTTACGAGCAGTACTTC
TRBV7-9	13	.	TRBJ1-3	.	CAIDTSSGNTIYF	TGTGCCATCGACACCTCCTCTGGAAACACCATATATTTT
TRBV7-3	14	.	TRBJ2-2	once	CASSLEGPPGELFF	TGTGCCAGCAGCTTAGAGGGACCCCCCGGGGAGCTGTTTTTT
TRBV7-3	16	.	TRBJ2-5	.	CASSLVGGRKGETQYF	TGTGCCAGCAGCTTAGTTGGCGGCAGGAAGGGGGAGACCCAGTACTTC